The source of this T cell receptor (beta chain) is a study of T cells in Graves' hyperthyroidism and ophthalmopathy. Study observations and caveats: Ophthalmopathy was model-predicted a median roughly 6.5 months pre-onset.

CDR3 length: 13 amino acids. V was cut by 4 bases and J by 6 bases, with 12 bases left in between. Per germline, CDR1 LGHDT and CDR2 YNNKEL (reference sequence). A remark on this clonotype: The antigen is undetermined.

It was RNA transcripts that yielded the amplified TCR beta CDR3 regions. Primed by the HTBI set, a first-round RT-PCR was run on the TCR CDR3. TCRdb independently ran MiXCR on the multiplex PCR reads; one entry per CDR3 protein. In the table there are under 650,000 distinct CDR3 sequences, 15% to 20% of which are singletons. Graves' hyperthyroidism was deemed stable given no ophthalmopathy progression within 18 months. The J gene is TRBJ1-2, the V gene TRBV3-1, with D possibly matching TRBD1 (6 bases). Sequenced sample: blood. The sequence was obtained from a woman aged 25-40 years with Graves' hyperthyroidism. The CDR3 DNA follows: TGTGCCAGCAGCCGAGGAGGGGGGGATGGCTACACCTTC. This sequence encodes CASSRGGGDGYTF.